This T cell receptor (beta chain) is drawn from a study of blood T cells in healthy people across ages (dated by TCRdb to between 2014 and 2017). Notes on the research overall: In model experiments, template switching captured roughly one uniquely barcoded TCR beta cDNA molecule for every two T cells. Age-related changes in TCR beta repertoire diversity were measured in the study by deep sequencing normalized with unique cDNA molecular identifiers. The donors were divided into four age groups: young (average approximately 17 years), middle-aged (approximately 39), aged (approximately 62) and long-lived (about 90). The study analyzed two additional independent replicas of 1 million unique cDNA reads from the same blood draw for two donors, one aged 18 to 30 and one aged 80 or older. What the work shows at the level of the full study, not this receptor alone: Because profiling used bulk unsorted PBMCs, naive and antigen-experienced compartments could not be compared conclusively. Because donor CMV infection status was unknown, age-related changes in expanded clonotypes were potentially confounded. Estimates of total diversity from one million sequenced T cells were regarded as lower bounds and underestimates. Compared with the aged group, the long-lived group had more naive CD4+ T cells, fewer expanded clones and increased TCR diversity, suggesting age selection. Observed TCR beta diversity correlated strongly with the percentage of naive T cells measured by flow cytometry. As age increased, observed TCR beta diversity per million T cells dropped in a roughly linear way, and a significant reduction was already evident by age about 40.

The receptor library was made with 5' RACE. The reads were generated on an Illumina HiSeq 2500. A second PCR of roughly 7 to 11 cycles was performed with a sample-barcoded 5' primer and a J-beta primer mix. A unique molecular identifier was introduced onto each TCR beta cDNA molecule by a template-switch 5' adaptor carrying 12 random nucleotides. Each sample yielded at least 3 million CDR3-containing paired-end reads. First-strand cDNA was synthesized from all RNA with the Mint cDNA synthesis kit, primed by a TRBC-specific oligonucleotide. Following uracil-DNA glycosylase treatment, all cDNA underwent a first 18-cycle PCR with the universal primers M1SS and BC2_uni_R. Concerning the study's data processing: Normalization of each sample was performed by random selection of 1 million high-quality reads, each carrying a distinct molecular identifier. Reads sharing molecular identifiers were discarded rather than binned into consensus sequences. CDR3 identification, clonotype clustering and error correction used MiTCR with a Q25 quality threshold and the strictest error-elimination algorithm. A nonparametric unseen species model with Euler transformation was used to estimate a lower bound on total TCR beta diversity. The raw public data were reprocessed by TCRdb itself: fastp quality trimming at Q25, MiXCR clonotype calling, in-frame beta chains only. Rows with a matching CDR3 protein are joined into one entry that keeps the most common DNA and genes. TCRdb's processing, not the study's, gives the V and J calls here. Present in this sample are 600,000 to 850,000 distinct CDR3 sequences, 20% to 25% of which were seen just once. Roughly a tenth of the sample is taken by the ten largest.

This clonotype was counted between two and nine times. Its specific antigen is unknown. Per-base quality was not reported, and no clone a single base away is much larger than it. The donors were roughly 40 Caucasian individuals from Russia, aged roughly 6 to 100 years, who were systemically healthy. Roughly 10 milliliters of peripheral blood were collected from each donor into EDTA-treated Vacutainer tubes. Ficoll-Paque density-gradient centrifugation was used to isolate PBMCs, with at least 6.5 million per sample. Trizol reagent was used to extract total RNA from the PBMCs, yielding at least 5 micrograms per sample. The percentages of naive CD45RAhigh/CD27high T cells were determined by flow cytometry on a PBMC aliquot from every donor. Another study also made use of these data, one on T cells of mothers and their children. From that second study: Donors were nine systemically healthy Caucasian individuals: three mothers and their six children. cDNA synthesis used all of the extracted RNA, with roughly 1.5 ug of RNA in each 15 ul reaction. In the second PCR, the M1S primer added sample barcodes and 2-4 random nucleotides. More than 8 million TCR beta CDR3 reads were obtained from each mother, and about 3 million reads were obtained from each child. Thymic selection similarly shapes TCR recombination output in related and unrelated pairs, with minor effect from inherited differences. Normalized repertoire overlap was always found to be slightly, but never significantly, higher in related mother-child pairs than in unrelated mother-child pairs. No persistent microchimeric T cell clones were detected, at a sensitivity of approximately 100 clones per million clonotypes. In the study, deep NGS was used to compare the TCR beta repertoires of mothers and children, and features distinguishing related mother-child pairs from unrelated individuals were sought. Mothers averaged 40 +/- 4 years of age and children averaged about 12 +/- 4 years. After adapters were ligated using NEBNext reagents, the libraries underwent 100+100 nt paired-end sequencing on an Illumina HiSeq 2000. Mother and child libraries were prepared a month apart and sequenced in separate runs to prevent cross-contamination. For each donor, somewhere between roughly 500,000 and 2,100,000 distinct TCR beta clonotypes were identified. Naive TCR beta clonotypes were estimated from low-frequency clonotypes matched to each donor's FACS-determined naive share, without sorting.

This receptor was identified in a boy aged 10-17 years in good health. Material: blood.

The CDR3 protein is CSALRGDETQYF. The DNA reads TGCAGTGCCCTCAGGGGTGATGAGACCCAGTACTTC. The V and J segments used are TRBV20-1 and TRBJ2-5, with a weak D call of TRBD1 (6 bases match). The germline V gene (reference sequence) provides CDR1 DFQATT and CDR2 SNEGSKA. Trimming removed 6 bases from V and 5 bases from J, leaving 13 bases between the germline ends. Including the terminal cysteine and phenylalanine, the CDR3 comprises 12 residues. Only CDR3 DNA remains: 36 bases, in frame from the first base.